This TCR beta chain was profiled in a study of Ad26.COV2.S vaccination and SARS-CoV-2 variants. Turning to the study itself: Intramuscular Ad26.COV2.S doses were given once or twice, 56 days apart.

Profiling relied on immunoSEQ multiplex PCR, and the TCRdb table lists in-frame clones only, not all of them. The sample consists of around 300,000 clones, 88% of them appearing once. This clone was detected once. CDR1 and CDR2 (germline): SGHTA, FQGNSA. Trimming cost V 5 bases and J 2 bases, with 9 bases left between them. The CDR3 contains 14 residues. This sample's treatment: roughly 20 received Ad26.COV2.S at low or high dose, single or two shots; several received placebo; per-sample allocation not given. The samples were gathered on day 63 after the first injection of vaccine or placebo. An adult aged 18-55 years in Boston served as the donor.

This sample comprised peripheral blood, obtained in a trial of Ad26.COV2.S vaccine versus placebo. The chain joins TRBV7-2 to TRBJ1-4; no clear D gene. The sequence came from a person aged 18-60 years who received the Ad26.COV2.S COVID-19 vaccine or a placebo. The CDR3: CASSPGGTNEKLFF. In DNA, the CDR3 is TGTGCCAGCAGCCCCGGAGGGACTAATGAAAAACTGTTTTTT.